The rows below give T cell receptor beta chains drawn from one sample of a study of T-cell reconstitution after alpha-beta-depleted transplantation in children. TCRdb reanalysed the PCR reads using MiXCR and keeps one entry per CDR3 protein. Here the sample spans about 240,000 distinct CDR3 sequences, about 25% being singletons. The source was PBMCs, collected before TCRalphabeta/CD19-depleted stem cell transplant. These receptors were collected from a girl aged 2-15 years with Fanconi anemia, due to receive a stem cell transplant. The CDR3 runs from the conserved cysteine through the conserved F or W. Fields, in order: CDR3 DNA, CDR3 protein, clone size, V gene, J gene, D gene. The D gene is left open where the match is weak. Some rows mark clone size as missing; the rest say once, few, many or name a class of expanded clone.

TGTGCCAGCAACACAGGGGGTTTCAATCAGCCCCAGCATTTT	CASNTGGFNQPQHF	few	TRBV2	TRBJ1-5	TRBD1
TGCGCCAGCAGCCAAGGAGTACAGGGGCAATACGAGCAGTACTTC	CASSQGVQGQYEQYF	few	TRBV4-1	TRBJ2-7	TRBD1
TGTGCCAGCAGCTCCGAGCTAGCGGGGTACAATGAGCAGTTCTTC	CASSSELAGYNEQFF	many	TRBV12-3/TRBV12-4	TRBJ2-1	TRBD2
TGCAGTGCTAGAGATTACCATGGCCGCGATGAGCAGTTCTTC	CSARDYHGRDEQFF	-	TRBV20-1	TRBJ2-1	-
TGTGCCACCAGTGATCCCGGGACATCGAACTATGGCTACACCTTC	CATSDPGTSNYGYTF	many	TRBV24-1	TRBJ1-2	-
TGTGCCAGCCGGGAGGGCAATGAGCAGTTCTTC	CASREGNEQFF	many	TRBV12-3/TRBV12-4	TRBJ2-1	TRBD2
TGTGCCAGTAGTGCGGAACTAGCGGGAGTCAGTGAGCAGTTCTTC	CASSAELAGVSEQFF	-	TRBV19	TRBJ2-1	TRBD2
TGTGCCGTGAGGGGGGGGCCCCAAGAGACCCAGTACTTC	CAVRGGPQETQYF	-	TRBV5-4	TRBJ2-5	-
TGCAGCGCTGGAAGCGGTCCTGGGTTATATGGCTACACCTTC	CSAGSGPGLYGYTF	-	TRBV29-1	TRBJ1-2	-
TGCAGCGTTGGGGACAGGGGCCCTTTCACTGAAGCTTTCTTT	CSVGDRGPFTEAFF	few	TRBV29-1	TRBJ1-1	TRBD1
TGCGCCAGCAGTAAGCCGGGACCCAACTACGAGCAGTACTTC	CASSKPGPNYEQYF	-	TRBV5-1	TRBJ2-7	-
TGTGCCAGCAGTCGGACGGGCTCCTACGAGCAGTACTTC	CASSRTGSYEQYF	many	TRBV12-3/TRBV12-4	TRBJ2-7	-
TGTGCCAGCAGTGCCCACAGGGGGCCTGGGAACACTGAAGCTTTCTTT	CASSAHRGPGNTEAFF	few	TRBV28	TRBJ1-1	TRBD1
TGTGCCAGCAGTGGGGACCGACTATCACCCCTCCACTTT	CASSGDRLSPLHF	many	TRBV9	TRBJ1-6	-
TGTGCCAGCAGCTTATGGACTTGGCTAGATCGCACCGGGGAGCTGTTTTTT	CASSLWTWLDRTGELFF	-	TRBV11-2	TRBJ2-2	-
TGCGCCAGCAGTGAGGACAGACTAGCGGGGGCCACAGATACGCAGTATTTT	CASSEDRLAGATDTQYF	many	TRBV10-2	TRBJ2-3	TRBD2
TGTGCCAGCAAGGGACTAGCGGGAGGGTTTCCAGATACGCAGTATTTT	CASKGLAGGFPDTQYF	-	TRBV6-1	TRBJ2-3	TRBD2
TGCAGCGTTGTGGAGGGACCTAATGAAAAACTGTTTTTT	CSVVEGPNEKLFF	few	TRBV29-1	TRBJ1-4	-
TGCAGTGCTTGCTCTAGCGGGAGAGTCTACGAGCAGTACTTC	CSACSSGRVYEQYF	few	TRBV20-1	TRBJ2-7	TRBD2
TGCAGTGCTAGAGGGTCGATGACAGATACGCAGTATTTT	CSARGSMTDTQYF	-	TRBV20-1	TRBJ2-3	-
TGTGCCAGCAGCTTAACCCGATCGGGGAGGACTGAAGCTTTCTTT	CASSLTRSGRTEAFF	-	TRBV5-8	TRBJ1-1	-
TGCAGTGCTAGAGATTATCCTAGCGAGATCCCCGAGCAGTACTTC	CSARDYPSEIPEQYF	many	TRBV20-1	TRBJ2-7	-
TGCAGCGTTGAGGGCGGGAACACTGAAGCTTTCTTT	CSVEGGNTEAFF	many	TRBV29-1	TRBJ1-1	-
TGTGCCAGCAGTTTGCCGGAGGGCCTGTCCTACAATGAGCAGTTCTTC	CASSLPEGLSYNEQFF	-	TRBV28	TRBJ2-1	-
TGCAGCGTTGCTCGGACAGGGGGAACCTACGAGCAGTACTTC	CSVARTGGTYEQYF	-	TRBV29-1	TRBJ2-7	TRBD1
TGTGCCAGCAGTGTCCACGTACAGGGCAATGAGCAGTTCTTC	CASSVHVQGNEQFF	medium-sized	TRBV6-4	TRBJ2-1	-
TGCAGCGTTGAACCTCGTCTTCCCAATGAGCAGTTCTTC	CSVEPRLPNEQFF	many	TRBV29-1	TRBJ2-1	-
TGCAGTGCTAGAGTTAAGAGCACAGATACGCAGTATTTT	CSARVKSTDTQYF	few	TRBV20-1	TRBJ2-3	-
TGTGCCAGCAGCTTAGCGATCCAGCGGGAGGGTCACGAGCAGTACTTC	CASSLAIQREGHEQYF	few	TRBV7-2	TRBJ2-7	TRBD2
TGCAGCGTTGAATGGACAGGGTCCTACAATGAGCAGTTCTTC	CSVEWTGSYNEQFF	-	TRBV29-1	TRBJ2-1	TRBD1
TGTGCCAGCAGTTCCTCTATTGATCCCCTTCAGGGGGATCGGAACTATGGCTACACCTTC	CASSSSIDPLQGDRNYGYTF	many	TRBV28	TRBJ1-2	TRBD1
TGCAGCGTTGACAACAGAGGCACAGATACGCAGTATTTT	CSVDNRGTDTQYF	-	TRBV29-1	TRBJ2-3	-
TGCAGCGCCAGACTAGCGGAATCCTACAATGAGCAGTTCTTC	CSARLAESYNEQFF	many	TRBV29-1	TRBJ2-1	TRBD2
TGTGCCAGCAGCGTAGAGAACAATGGGGAGACCCAGTACTTC	CASSVENNGETQYF	many	TRBV9	TRBJ2-5	-
TGCAGTGCTAGTCGGCCGGAAACTTTCTATGGCTACACCTTC	CSASRPETFYGYTF	many	TRBV20-1	TRBJ1-2	-
TGCAGTGCTAGGGAGGGGGCTCAGAACACTGAAGCTTTCTTT	CSAREGAQNTEAFF	few	TRBV20-1	TRBJ1-1	TRBD1
TGTGCCAGCAGTTACTCGAGCAGGGCGAAGTACGAGCAGTACTTC	CASSYSSRAKYEQYF	-	TRBV6-5	TRBJ2-7	-
TGTGCCAGCAGTGAACAGGGACCCTCCTACAATGAGCAGTTCTTC	CASSEQGPSYNEQFF	few	TRBV14	TRBJ2-1	-
TGTGCCAGATCCTTACAGGGCGCCAACGTCCTGACTTTC	CARSLQGANVLTF	-	TRBV2	TRBJ2-6	-
TGTGCCAGCAGTTACTATCGAGGGGCGGGGATCAATGAGCAGTTCTTC	CASSYYRGAGINEQFF	many	TRBV6-5	TRBJ2-1	-
TGTGCCAGCAGCAAAAGAGGCGGGACTACCAGTACAGGGACAGATACGCAGTATTTT	CASSKRGGTTSTGTDTQYF	many	TRBV21-1	TRBJ2-3	-
TGTGCCAGCAGCAGACTAGCGGACCAAGAGACCCAGTACTTC	CASSRLADQETQYF	-	TRBV28	TRBJ2-5	TRBD2
TGTGCCTTCTGCTGGACAGGGAACAATCAGCCCCAGCATTTT	CAFCWTGNNQPQHF	-	TRBV2	TRBJ1-5	TRBD1
TGTGCCAGCGCCTTTTCGGACGCGTACGAGCAGTACTTC	CASAFSDAYEQYF	few	TRBV7-2	TRBJ2-7	-
TGTGCCAGCAGCTTCGCAGGGGGCGGCAGCACAGATACGCAGTATTTT	CASSFAGGGSTDTQYF	-	TRBV7-6	TRBJ2-3	TRBD1
TGTGCCAGCAGTTTAGGCTACCACGAGCAGTACTTC	CASSLGYHEQYF	-	TRBV28	TRBJ2-7	-
TGCGCCAGCAGCTTGTTGGACAGTGCACCCTACGAGCAGTACTTC	CASSLLDSAPYEQYF	-	TRBV5-1	TRBJ2-7	-